Below are 14 T cell receptor beta chains sequenced from a single sample in a study of blood T cell repertoires in COVID-19. TCRdb's copy holds only in-frame clones and misses some; the assay was immunoSEQ multiplex PCR. The repertoire holds 150,000 to 200,000 clones, with roughly 80% as singletons. Sequenced material: peripheral blood. Receptors were obtained from a woman aged 80 or over with acute or convalescent COVID-19.

The gene calls are TRBV6-1 and TRBJ1-3; D uncertain. There are 19 residues in the CDR3. The germline V and J ends were trimmed by 1 base and 0 bases, with 19 bases remaining between them. Germline values: CDR1 MNHNS, CDR2 SASEGT. CDR3 sequence reads: CASSEGRVAAQHSGNTIYF. The CDR3 region has the DNA TGTGCCAGCAGTGAAGGGCGGGTGGCAGCGCAACACTCTGGAAACACCATATATTTT.

The chain employs TRBV28 and TRBJ1-2; D remains unclear. CDR3 size: 14 residues. Germline V gene lookup returns CDR1 MDHEN and CDR2 SYDVKM. With 4 bases removed from V and 1 base from J, the gap between germline ends came to 10 bases. In DNA form, the CDR3 reads TGTGCCAGCAGTTCGACTACTATTAACTATGGCTACACCTTC. Residues: CASSSTTINYGYTF.

This chain uses TRBV27 with TRBJ2-7; perhaps TRBD2 as D (5 bases). V was clipped by 4 bases and J by 7 bases, with 11 bases between them. CDR3 length: 12 amino acids. Germline V gene data show CDR1 as MNHEY and CDR2 as SMNVEV (reference sequence). CDR3 nucleotide sequence: TGTGCCAGCAGTTCCCCAGAGCGGGAGCAGTACTTC. Protein product: CASSSPEREQYF.

This chain connects TRBV5-4 to TRBJ1-3, with 12 bases lining up with TRBD1. The trim removed 4 bases at V and 3 bases at J, leaving 5 bases unmatched. The germline gives CDR1 SGHNT, CDR2 YYREEE (reference sequence). The CDR3 consists of 16 residues. This CDR3 is CASSLGQGAGGNTIYF. CDR3 sequence (DNA): TGTGCCAGCAGCCTGGGACAGGGGGCGGGTGGAAACACCATATATTTT.

This sequence joins TRBV5-1 and TRBJ1-2; 8 positions match TRBD1. CDR3 length: 13 residues. Germline V gene lookup returns CDR1 SGHRS and CDR2 YFSETQ. J was trimmed by 8 bases and V by 3 bases; bases with no gene match: 6. The CDR3 region is CASSYGTGEGYTF. CDR3 bases: TGCGCCAGCAGCTACGGGACAGGCGAAGGCTACACCTTC.

This clone was observed a few times. The chain couples TRBV27 to TRBJ1-2, with 9 positions matching TRBD1. This CDR3 is built from 14 residues. CDR1 is MNHEY, CDR2 SMNVEV, per germline (reference sequence). V shed 6 bases, J shed 5 bases, and the junction held 7 bases outside the gene matches. The CDR3 loop reads CASRPTGGGYGYTF. For the CDR3, the DNA is TGTGCCAGCAGACCCACAGGGGGCGGGTATGGCTACACCTTC.

The chain links TRBV15 to TRBJ1-2; D is unresolved. V was clipped by 0 bases and J by 7 bases, with 9 bases between them. In germline, CDR1 is LNHNV, CDR2 YYDKDF (reference sequence). The CDR3 loop spans 13 amino acids. The CDR3: CATSRDSEPGYTF. The CDR3 DNA follows: TGTGCCACCAGCAGAGATAGTGAGCCTGGCTACACCTTC.

As for this clone: The sample holds other DNA sequences that translate to the same CDR3. The chain carries TRBV6-6 and TRBJ2-2, with a possible D match to TRBD1 (7 bases). V lost 2 bases to trimming and J lost 4 bases, with 11 bases between them. This CDR3 has 15 amino acids. Germline V lookup: CDR1 MNHNY, CDR2 SVGAGI (reference sequence). The CDR3 nucleotides read TGTGCCAGCAGTTACCGACAGGGAGGCACCGGGGAGCTGTTTTTT. It yields the protein CASSYRQGGTGELFF.

This chain joins TRBV5-5 and TRBJ2-2, with unresolved D. Germline CDR1 reads SGHKS; CDR2 reads YYEKEE (reference sequence). The CDR3 consists of 14 residues. V was trimmed by 0 bases and J by 2 bases, leaving 5 bases between them. CDR3 residues: CASSLDSNTGELFF. CDR3 DNA: TGTGCCAGCAGCTTGGACAGTAACACCGGGGAGCTGTTTTTT.

The table lists this clone with a count of one. CDR3 in DNA: TGTGCCAGCAGTTTAGTCAGGGGGTCTGAAGCTTTCTTT. Protein: CASSLVRGSEAFF. The V and J genes are TRBV27 and TRBJ1-1; TRBD1 aligns across 7 bases. CDR1 is MNHEY and CDR2 is SMNVEV in the germline V gene (reference sequence). The V gene end was trimmed by 2 bases and the J gene end by 6 bases; junction bases not matched to a gene: 3. The CDR3 is 13 amino acids.

The chain carries TRBV4-1 and TRBJ2-3, with 11 bases fitting TRBD2. The V segment lost 0 bases and the J segment 6 bases; nucleotides outside the gene matches: 5. This CDR3 has 16 residues. Germline V gene data show CDR1 as MGHRA and CDR2 as YSYEKL. DNA for the CDR3: TGCGCCAGCAGCCAAGACCCTAGCGGGGGGTTGGATACGCAGTATTTT. It is translated as CASSQDPSGGLDTQYF.

The chain carries TRBV11-3 and TRBJ2-3; D possibly corresponds to TRBD1 (6 bases). This CDR3 comprises 12 residues. Trimming left V 8 bases short and J 6 bases short, with 12 bases between. CDR1 and CDR2 from the germline V gene are SGHNT and YENEEA. CDR3 in amino acids: CASSGGRDTQYF. The CDR3 DNA sequence: TGTGCCAGCTCTGGGGGCAGGGATACGCAGTATTTT.

The chain recombines TRBV15 with TRBJ2-7; 8 bases are a match to TRBD2. Germline CDR1 and CDR2: LNHNV and YYDKDF (reference sequence). This CDR3 comprises 17 residues. V shed 0 bases, J shed 0 bases, and the junction held 7 bases outside the gene matches. CDR3 amino acids: CATSRDRREVSSYEQYF. The CDR3 DNA sequence: TGTGCCACCAGCAGAGATAGGCGGGAGGTTAGCTCCTACGAGCAGTACTTC.

The chain is built from TRBV27 and TRBJ2-5, with TRBD1 matching 9 bases. The length of the CDR3 is 16 residues. The trim removed 1 base at V and 2 bases at J, leaving 5 bases unmatched. Germline loops: CDR1 MNHEY, CDR2 SMNVEV (reference sequence). The CDR3 here is CASSLLGQGTQETQYF. Here the CDR3 DNA reads TGTGCCAGCAGTTTATTAGGACAGGGGACTCAAGAGACCCAGTACTTC.